The clone carrying this T cell receptor (beta chain) was seen at least ten times. Antigen specificity is unknown. The data were obtained in a study of breast tumors, draining lymph nodes, adjacent tissues. From the multiplex PCR reads, TCRdb called clonotypes with MiXCR, one entry per CDR3 protein. The repertoire has around 130,000 distinct CDR3 sequences, just under 20% of them found once; the top ten carry under 4.5%. Samples came from axillary lymph nodes draining the breast cancer. Trimming removed 2 bases from V and 7 bases from J, with 11 bases in between. The length of the CDR3 is 14 residues. Germline V gene lookup returns CDR1 MNHEY and CDR2 SVGAGI. Study-wide findings and caveats: Luminal-like breast cancer showed significantly higher tumor–nontumor repertoire similarity than basal-like. Tumors had less TCR diversity than lymph nodes, more than nontumor tissue. Data only fit, rather than demonstrated, lymph node origin of most tumor T cells. The data were judged consistent with most tumor T cells coming from lymph node and expanding in tumor.

Sequenced: axillary lymph node tissue. This sequence joins TRBV6-5 and TRBJ1-4; the D is unclear. This receptor was identified in a female donor with breast cancer. Some clones in this sample may be carry-over from other donors' samples. CDR3 sequence: CASSYRISSEKLFF. As DNA, the CDR3 is TGTGCCAGCAGTTACCGGATTTCGAGTGAAAAACTGTTTTTT.